Below are 21 T cell receptor beta chains sequenced from a single sample in a study of T cells in narcolepsy. The protocol was immunoSEQ multiplex PCR, while the TCRdb copy is restricted to in-frame clones and leaves out a portion. The repertoire holds 32,000 or so clones, about 80% seen once, with about 0.9% in the top ten. The specimen was CD45RA- memory CD4+ T cells from PBMCs. The receptors derive from a human donor with narcolepsy.

The chain carries TRBV7-6 and TRBJ1-3, with D tentatively TRBD1 (6 bases). V shed 0 bases and J shed 2 bases, with 14 bases lying between them. CDR1 and CDR2 from the germline V gene are SGHVS and FNYEAQ. The CDR3 is 17 amino acids. Written as DNA, the CDR3 is TGTGCCAGCAGCTTAGCGGTCAGGGGCGAAACTGGAAACACCATATATTTT. Its translation is CASSLAVRGETGNTIYF.

The chain recombines TRBV28 with TRBJ2-7; tentatively, D is TRBD1 or TRBD2 (5 bases each). Looked up from germline, CDR1 is MDHEN and CDR2 is SYDVKM. The CDR3 spans 14 residues. V lost 6 bases, J lost 2 bases, and 14 bases lay in between. The CDR3 coding sequence is TGTGCCAGCAGGCCGGGACCACCGACCTACGAGCAGTACTTC. It specifies CASRPGPPTYEQYF. The entire variable domain, with the rest obtained from reference TRBV28 and TRBJ2-7, is as follows: DVKVTQSSRYLVKRTGEKVFLECVQDMDHENMFWYRQDPGLGLRLIYFSYDVKMKEKGDIPEGYSVSREKKERFSLILESASTNQTSMYLCASRPGPPTYEQYFGPGTRLTVT.

The genes are TRBV5-1 and TRBJ2-7; 7 nucleotides match TRBD1. Losses at the gene ends were 4 bases for V and 7 bases for J; bases not matched to a gene: 8. CDR3 size: 13 residues. Germline values: CDR1 SGHRS, CDR2 YFSETQ. The CDR3 DNA is TGCGCCAGCAGCCCGACAGGGATGAGGGAGCAGTACTTC. Its protein is CASSPTGMREQYF.

J is TRBJ2-4 and V is TRBV7-9, with a tentative D call TRBD1 (5 bases). V was clipped by 0 bases and J by 3 bases, with 6 bases between them. Germline loops: CDR1 SEHNR, CDR2 FQNEAQ (reference sequence). The CDR3 loop spans 14 amino acids. CDR3 loop: CASSLAQGKNIQYF. The DNA of the CDR3 is TGTGCCAGCAGCTTAGCTCAGGGCAAAAACATTCAGTACTTC.

V and J are TRBV5-5 and TRBJ1-2; weak D call: TRBD1 (6 bases). From germline, CDR1 is SGHKS and CDR2 YYEKEE (reference sequence). This CDR3 has 14 residues. V was shortened by 0 bases and J by 11 bases, with 17 bases between the two germline ends. The CDR3 here is CASSLAGQGLGYTF. The CDR3 DNA is TGTGCCAGCAGCTTGGCCGGGCAGGGGTTGGGTTACACCTTC.

The CDR3 nucleotides are TGTGCCAGCAGTAAAATCGGGACAAAGAGAAATGGCTACACCTTC. Amino acid sequence: CASSKIGTKRNGYTF. V and J are TRBV6-5 and TRBJ1-2; D may be TRBD1 (6 bases). Germline V gives CDR1 MNHEY, CDR2 SVGAGI. CDR3 length: 15 residues. V gave up 5 bases and J gave up 6 bases, with 19 bases separating them.

This clone was recorded a few times. This chain connects TRBV10-2 to TRBJ2-3, with D perhaps matching TRBD2 (5 bases). V lost 9 bases and J 7 bases, leaving 23 bases between the germline ends. The CDR3 consists of 15 residues. Germline-derived CDR1 and CDR2 are WSHSY and SAAADI. CDR3 nucleotide sequence: TGCGCCAGTTCACCGCAAATGAAGGGAGCGCATACGCAGTATTTT. Encoded protein: CASSPQMKGAHTQYF.

In its sample, this clone was seen once. The chain joins TRBV4-1 to TRBJ2-3, with 7 bases that match TRBD1. J gave up 3 bases and V 1 base, and 7 bases lay outside the gene matches. Germline V gene lookup returns CDR1 MGHRA and CDR2 YSYEKL. This CDR3 has 16 amino acids. CDR3 amino acids: CASSQVQGLITDTQYF. As DNA, the CDR3 is TGCGCCAGCAGCCAAGTACAGGGGCTGATAACAGATACGCAGTATTTT.

This chain links TRBV6-5 with TRBJ1-1, with TRBD1 matching 8 bases. The V segment lost 7 bases and the J segment 2 bases; nucleotides outside the gene matches: 9. The CDR3 sequence is 15 residues long. Germline V gene data show CDR1 as MNHEY and CDR2 as SVGAGI. CDR3 region: CASNTPQGVNTEAFF. The CDR3 bases are TGTGCCAGCAATACACCACAGGGGGTTAACACTGAAGCTTTCTTT.

V gene TRBV19 combines with J gene TRBJ1-5; D is possibly TRBD1 (6 bases). The CDR3 runs to 19 residues. Germline V CDR1 and CDR2: LNHDA, SQIVND (reference sequence). V shed 8 bases and J shed 2 bases, with 28 bases lying between them. The CDR3 spells CASRPPGTSSRGGNQPQHF. CDR3 in DNA: TGTGCCAGTCGTCCCCCCGGGACATCCTCCAGGGGCGGCAATCAGCCCCAGCATTTT.

This clone was seen more than once but under ten times. V and J are TRBV13 and TRBJ1-3; D perhaps matches TRBD1 (5 bases). Trimming took 3 bases from V and 8 from J, leaving 11 bases between them. The CDR3 is made up of 13 amino acids. Germline V CDR1 and CDR2: PRHDT, FYEKMQ (reference sequence). CDR3 sequence reads: CASSFSSRDTIYF. CDR3 DNA: TGTGCCAGCAGCTTCTCTTCCAGGGACACCATATATTTT.

This chain joins TRBV29-1 and TRBJ2-7, with TRBD2 as a possible D gene (7 bases). Germline CDR1 and CDR2: SQVTM and ANQGSEA. The CDR3 length is 14 residues. Trimming stripped 6 bases from V and 0 bases from J, with 15 bases between. The DNA for the CDR3 is TGCAGCGTGAGGGGGGCTAGCGGCTCCTACGAGCAGTACTTC. Its translation: CSVRGASGSYEQYF.

The rearrangement links TRBV5-4 to TRBJ2-3, with D unclear. Between the trimmed V and J ends, which lost 2 bases and 0 bases, there was a span of 10 bases. In germline, CDR1 is SGHNT, CDR2 YYREEE (reference sequence). The CDR3 covers 15 residues. The CDR3 nucleotides are TGTGCCAGCAGCTTCCGAGGTTCTAGCACAGATACGCAGTATTTT. Translation gives CASSFRGSSTDTQYF.

The chain employs TRBV9 and TRBJ1-2, with D possibly matching TRBD1 (5 bases). CDR3 length: 15 amino acids. The V end lost 4 bases, the J end lost 7 bases, and 20 bases lay between the germline ends. Germline values: CDR1 SGDLS, CDR2 YYNGEE. In DNA form, the CDR3 reads TGTGCCAGCAGCCCGCCGGGACGGGAGGTTGGTGGCTACACCTTC. Translation gives CASSPPGREVGGYTF.

With respect to this clone: Other DNA sequences in this sample translate to the same CDR3. The chain is built from TRBV19 and TRBJ1-5; D is undetermined. V dropped 5 bases and J dropped 2 bases, with 13 bases sitting between them. The CDR3 has 15 residues. Germline CDR1 LNHDA, CDR2 SQIVND (reference sequence). CDR3 in amino acids: CASSDSGQGNQPQHF. CDR3 bases: TGTGCCAGTAGTGATTCGGGCCAAGGCAATCAGCCCCAGCATTTT.

V is TRBV5-1 and J is TRBJ2-3; D is perhaps TRBD1 (6 bases). This CDR3 has 16 amino acids. In germline, CDR1 is SGHRS, CDR2 YFSETQ. The V gene lost 3 bases and the J gene lost 6 bases, with 20 bases spanning the gap. DNA of the CDR3: TGCGCCAGCAGCTACAAGACAGGACGCAATGGCGATACGCAGTATTTT. Amino acids: CASSYKTGRNGDTQYF.

This clone was seen a handful of times. The chain couples TRBV19 to TRBJ1-3; 10 nucleotides match TRBD1. This CDR3 is 21 amino acids long. Trimming took 7 bases from V and 0 from J; bases not matched to a gene: 21. The germline CDR1 and CDR2 sequences are LNHDA and SQIVND (reference sequence). Here the CDR3 DNA reads TGTGCCAGTACCAAAATGCCCGGACGGGACAGGGGACACCTCTCTGGAAACACCATATATTTT. Translated: CASTKMPGRDRGHLSGNTIYF.

J is TRBJ2-7 and V is TRBV14, with 8 bases aligning to TRBD1. With V trimmed by 5 bases and J by 0 bases, 6 bases remained unmatched. Germline V gene lookup returns CDR1 SGHDN and CDR2 FVKESK. The CDR3 is made up of 15 amino acids. As DNA, the CDR3 is TGTGCCAGCAGCAAGACAGGGGTCCGCTCCTACGAGCAGTACTTC. It codes for CASSKTGVRSYEQYF.

This clone has just one count. The chain carries TRBV19 and TRBJ1-5; D is uncertain. Germline lookup yields CDR1 LNHDA and CDR2 SQIVND (reference sequence). This CDR3 spans 13 amino acids. Trimming pared 4 bases from V and 3 bases from J, leaving 7 bases between. The CDR3 loop is CASSKESNQPQHF. The CDR3 DNA is TGTGCCAGTAGTAAAGAGTCCAATCAGCCCCAGCATTTT.

The chain carries TRBV7-3 and TRBJ2-1; perhaps D is TRBD1 or TRBD2 (5 bases each). The CDR3 consists of 15 residues. Looked up from germline, CDR1 is SGHTA and CDR2 is FQGTGA. The V end lost 5 bases, the J end lost 3 bases, and 14 bases lay between the germline ends. CDR3 in DNA: TGTGCCAGCAGCCTAGGGGCAGGACTCTACAATGAGCAGTTCTTC. Residues: CASSLGAGLYNEQFF.

The chain couples TRBV16 to TRBJ2-1, with 7 bases lining up with TRBD1. Unmatched junction bases numbered 4, after V lost 6 bases and J lost 2 bases. The CDR3 extends over 14 amino acids. CDR1 is KGHSY and CDR2 is FQNENV in the germline V gene. The CDR3 DNA reads TGTGCCAGCAGTAGGGGGCACACCTACAATGAGCAGTTCTTC. Protein: CASSRGHTYNEQFF.